The clone carrying this TCR beta chain was counted a few times. The record originates from a study of technical replicates of blood from a few donors. The CDR3 totals 15 residues. CDR1 is SGHKS and CDR2 is YYEKEE in the germline V gene (reference sequence). The V end lost 4 bases, the J end lost 1 base, and 15 bases lay between the germline ends. Method: immunoSEQ multiplex PCR; TCRdb's copy keeps in-frame clones and lacks some. The sample yields around 74,000 clones, approximately 86% seen once. The sequencing sample was made of PBMCs. The chain joins TRBV5-5 to TRBJ2-7; D not certain. The TCR sequence derives from a human donor in good health. Some clones in this sample may be carry-over from other donors' samples. CDR3 sequence (DNA): TGTGCCAGCAGCATTACAGAGCTCGATTCCTACGAGCAGTACTTC. As protein: CASSITELDSYEQYF.